This T cell receptor (beta chain) appears in the sequencing data of a study of T cell repertoires in aging, cancer and after chemotherapy. Notes on the study in general: The repertoire data cannot show anything about immunological memory following chemotherapy. Healthy donors lost TCR diversity with age mainly through richness, cancer patients through richness and evenness. Age-matched healthy donors had significantly more diverse, less clonal blood TCR repertoires than untreated cancer patients.

With respect to this clonotype: Antigen specificity is unknown.

Peripheral blood genomic DNA, not sorted cells or RNA, was the template. The CDR3 runs 15 residues. Germline-derived CDR1 and CDR2 are DFQATT and SNEGSKA (reference sequence). V was trimmed by 1 base and J by 4 bases, leaving 11 bases between them. Multiplex touch-down PCR with TRB-A/B primers amplified rearranged V-D-J TRB sequences. TCRdb re-derived calls from the multiplex PCR reads in MiXCR, one entry per CDR3 protein. This table holds thousands of distinct CDR3 sequences, about 38% found once. This TCR was recovered from a human donor in good health. The sequencing input was blood. This chain uses TRBV20-1 with TRBJ2-6; D gene unclear. CDR3 amino acids: CSARGTISGANVLTF. DNA for the CDR3: TGCAGTGCTAGAGGGACGATCTCCGGGGCCAACGTCCTGACTTTC.